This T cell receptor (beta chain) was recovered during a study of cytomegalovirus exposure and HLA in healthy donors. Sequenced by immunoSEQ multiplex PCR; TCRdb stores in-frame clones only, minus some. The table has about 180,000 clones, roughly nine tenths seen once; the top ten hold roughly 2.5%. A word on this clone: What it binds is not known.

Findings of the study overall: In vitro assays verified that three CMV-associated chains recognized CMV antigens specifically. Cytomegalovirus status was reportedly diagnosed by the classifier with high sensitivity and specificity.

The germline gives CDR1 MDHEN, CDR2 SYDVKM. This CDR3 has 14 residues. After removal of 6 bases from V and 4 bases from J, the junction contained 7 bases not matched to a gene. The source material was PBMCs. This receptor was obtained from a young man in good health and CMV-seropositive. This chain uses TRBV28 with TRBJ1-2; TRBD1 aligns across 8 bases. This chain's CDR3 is CASSRPGGGYGYTF. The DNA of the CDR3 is TGTGCCAGCAGCCGACCAGGGGGCGGCTATGGCTACACCTTC.